These T cell receptor beta chains were read from a single sample in a study of T cell repertoires in cytomegalovirus infection. For these receptors, no antigen is known. TCRdb itself ran the reads through MiXCR, one entry per CDR3 protein. The sample consists of roughly 990,000 distinct CDR3 sequences, approximately 33% of them appearing once. Sample: cultured CD8+ T cells from PBMCs, taken from culture after CMV antigen stimulation. Receptors were obtained from a human donor in good health (CMV status not recorded). Some clones in this sample may be carry-over from other donors' samples. CDR3s leave out the opening cysteine and the closing phenylalanine or tryptophan. Each record gives: V gene, clone size, CDR3 protein. Size is omitted from some rows. Given values are once, few, many or a class for expanded clones.

TRBV7-7 few ASSPGDPNTGELF
TRBV2 . ASSEASGVLDTQY
TRBV6-4 . ASSDSIQAF
TRBV19 . ASSIYRGQEQF
TRBV12-3/TRBV12-4 . ASSRDRAPDPYEQY
TRBV6-1 . ASRSRGGTYNEQF
TRBV3-1 few ASSPKGGSSYNEQF
TRBV7-9 many ASITSTELDGYT
TRBV7-9 . ASSLVRGDRRTKRTQY
TRBV27 . ASSARDRGLFETQY
TRBV29-1 . SVEGGGQAITGELF
TRBV5-1 many ASSGGQGNTEAF
TRBV3-1 . ASSQASGAQPNEQF
TRBV6-5 many ASSPGYQETQY
TRBV4-1 few ASSRETGVGNQPQH
TRBV5-8 . ASSLDEGENGELF
TRBV3-1 few ASSQDLRTEAF
TRBV7-9 few ASTPSSGGTYNEQF
TRBV7-2 many ASSLLRQSTNEKLF
TRBV6-6 few ASSYPTGTGGLGSSGNTIY
TRBV6-5 few ASSYSTGGLVQETQY
TRBV7-8 many ASSLGTQFYNEQF
TRBV6-1 . ASSRGDFVEQY
TRBV7-2 . ASSMGSYNEQF
TRBV4-2 . ASSQPGQGARDQPQH
TRBV7-8 many ASSLAGIRNEQF
TRBV7-6 few ASSLAEESGGYEQY
TRBV7-2 . ASSSGGLYSNQPQH
TRBV7-9 few ASSLVSTNEKLF
TRBV6-6 few ASSYSPIHGFRGYT
TRBV27 . ASSLLGGPNTEAF
TRBV27 few ASSFVDGYGYT
TRBV29-1 . SNTDGSYNEQF
TRBV27 . ASSLLQPAEQY
TRBV9 . ASSVGDRNSPLH
TRBV19 . ASSIPRTGRGYYGYT
TRBV27 . ASSLDWGTFTEAF